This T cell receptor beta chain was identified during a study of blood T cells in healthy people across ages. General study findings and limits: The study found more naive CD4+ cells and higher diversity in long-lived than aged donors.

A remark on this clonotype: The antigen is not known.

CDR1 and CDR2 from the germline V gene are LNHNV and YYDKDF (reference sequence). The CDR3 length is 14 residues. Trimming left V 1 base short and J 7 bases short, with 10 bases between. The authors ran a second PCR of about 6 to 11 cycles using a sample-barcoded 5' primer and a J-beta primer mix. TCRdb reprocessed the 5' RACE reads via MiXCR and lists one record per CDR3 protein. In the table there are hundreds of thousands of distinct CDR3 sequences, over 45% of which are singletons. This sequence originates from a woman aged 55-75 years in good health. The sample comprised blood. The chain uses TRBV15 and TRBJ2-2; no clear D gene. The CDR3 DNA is TGTGCCACCAGCAGAGCTTCCGTCGGCGGGGAGCTGTTTTTT. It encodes CATSRASVGGELFF.